The present T cell receptor beta chain was sequenced within a study of vaccination and CD4 T cells after COVID-19. Overall study context: SARS-CoV-2 was confirmed by nasal swab PCR; disease was mild in under ten, severe in one. Some control cultures received a CEFX pool, which served as the positive control. Others received an HIV-1 Nef pool or no peptide.

The V gene lost 0 bases and the J gene lost 1 base, with 18 bases spanning the gap. The CDR3 extends over 18 amino acids. Per the germline V gene, CDR1 is DFQATT and CDR2 is SNEGSKA (reference sequence). Overall study results and limits: It was found that, in convalescent patients, 304 of 307 vaccine-specific clones were spike mono-reactive.

Treatment here: roughly 10-day PBMC culture with coronavirus spike peptide pools or control peptides (ViraFEST assay). The PCR-positive dates, March through December 2020, came before the US Alpha, Beta and Delta variants. With regard to this clonotype: Its antigen is unknown.

An Oncomine TCR Beta short-read assay was used to sequence the DNA from cultured CD4+ T cells. TCRdb re-called the PCR reads with MiXCR, one entry per CDR3 protein. The sample carries over 15,000 distinct CDR3 sequences, 73% recorded once. The sequence came from a human donor who had recovered from COVID-19. The sample was CD4+ T cells from blood, cultured in vitro. The chain combines TRBV20-1 with TRBJ2-2, with D tentatively TRBD1 or TRBD2 (5 bases each). The CDR3 sequence: CSARDLLLRGRNTGELFF. The DNA for the CDR3 is TGCAGTGCTAGAGATCTATTGTTGAGGGGAAGGAACACCGGGGAGCTGTTTTTT.